The 7 T cell receptor beta chains below were found in one sample sequenced in a study of CD8+CD57+ T cells in acquired aplastic anemia. Profiling of TCR beta VDJ combinations and CDR3 sequences used genomic DNA as template. TCRdb re-called the reads through MiXCR, storing one row per CDR3 protein. The profile covers roughly 250,000 distinct CDR3 sequences, with approximately 50% appearing a single time and approximately 7.8% taken by the ten largest. It was patients with CD8+CD57+ cell expansion by flow cytometry who were chosen for sequencing. The sample consisted of sorted CD4+, CD8+, or CD8+CD57+ T cells (not recorded which) from PBMCs. The source is a human donor with aplastic anemia.

With respect to this clonotype: It may be a read error: a sequence one base away is much more abundant. The chain employs TRBV6-1 and TRBJ2-3; possibly TRBD1 for D (6 bases). Germline-derived CDR1 and CDR2 are MNHNS and SASEGT. V dropped 1 base and J dropped 4 bases, with 9 bases sitting between them. The CDR3 totals 14 residues. The CDR3 loop reads CASSEGQGSDTQYF. The CDR3, as DNA: TGTGCCAGCAGTGAAGGCCAGGGGTCAGATACGCAGTATTTT.

This clonotype was seen at least ten times. V is TRBV20-1 and J is TRBJ2-7; D is ambiguous. CDR1 and CDR2 from the germline V gene are DFQATT and SNEGSKA (reference sequence). V dropped 1 base and J dropped 3 bases, with 7 bases sitting between them. This CDR3 contains 12 residues. The CDR3 DNA is TGCAGTGCTAGAGTTAGGGACTACGAGCAGTACTTC. This translates into CSARVRDYEQYF.

In its sample, this clonotype was seen many times. The rearrangement joins TRBV20-1 to TRBJ1-1, with D maybe TRBD1 (5 bases). CDR3 length equals 12 residues. The V gene's germline CDR1 is DFQATT and CDR2 SNEGSKA (reference sequence). Written as DNA, the CDR3 is TGCACCGCGGGGACTCGGAGAACTGAAGCTTTCTTT. Translating it yields CTAGTRRTEAFF.

A few counts support this clonotype. The V call is TRBV10-2, the J call TRBJ1-1; no clear D. V was clipped by 0 bases and J by 7 bases, with 12 bases between them. The CDR3 has 14 amino acids. Germline V gene data show CDR1 as WSHSY and CDR2 as SAAADI. The CDR3 bases are TGCGCCAGCAGTGAGTCTACCGGGATCAATGAAGCTTTCTTT. Encoded protein: CASSESTGINEAFF.

This chain links TRBV29-1 with TRBJ1-1; 10 bases align to TRBD1. The ends lost 6 bases at V and 3 bases at J; junction bases unmatched: 7. CDR1 is SQVTM and CDR2 is ANQGSEA in the germline V gene. The CDR3 is 14 amino acids. The CDR3 DNA reads as TGCAGCGTCCGGGACAGGGGCGTTGACACTGAAGCTTTCTTT. Its protein is CSVRDRGVDTEAFF.

This rearrangement joins TRBV24-1 to TRBJ2-4; TRBD2 aligns across 11 bases. CDR3 size: 12 residues. The ends lost 9 bases at V and 11 bases at J; junction bases unmatched: 5. The V gene's germline CDR1 is KGHDR and CDR2 SFDVKD. The CDR3 DNA follows: TGTGCCACCGCGGGGACTAGCGGAGTTCAGTACTTC. Its translation is CATAGTSGVQYF.

The gene calls are TRBV7-9 and TRBJ2-1, with D maybe TRBD2 (5 bases). CDR3 length: 15 residues. Between the trimmed V and J ends, which lost 1 base and 8 bases, there was a span of 15 bases. Germline CDR1 and CDR2: SEHNR and FQNEAQ (reference sequence). This CDR3 reads CASSLGTAEVHEQFF. In DNA form, the CDR3 reads TGTGCCAGCAGCTTAGGGACTGCGGAGGTCCATGAGCAGTTCTTC.